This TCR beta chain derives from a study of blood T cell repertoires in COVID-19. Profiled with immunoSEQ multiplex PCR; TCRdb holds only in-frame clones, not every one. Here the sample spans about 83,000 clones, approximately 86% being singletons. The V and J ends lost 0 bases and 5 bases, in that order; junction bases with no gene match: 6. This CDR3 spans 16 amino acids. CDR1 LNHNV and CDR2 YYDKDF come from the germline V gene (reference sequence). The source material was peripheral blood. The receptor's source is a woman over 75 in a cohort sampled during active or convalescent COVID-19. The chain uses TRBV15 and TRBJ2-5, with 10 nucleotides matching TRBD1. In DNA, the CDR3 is TGTGCCACCAGCAGAGACGGGACAGGGGAGATGGAGACCCAGTACTTC. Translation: CATSRDGTGEMETQYF.